The 15 T cell receptor beta chains in this list originate from one sample, sequenced in a study of identical twins. Each CDR3 protein gets one entry after TCRdb re-called the 5' RACE reads with MiXCR. The table records a few hundred thousand distinct CDR3 sequences, roughly 13% of them present only once. The sample also formed part of further work on yellow fever vaccine responses in identical twins.

The specimen sequenced was memory (CD45RO+) T cells sorted from blood. The receptors shown here come from a young woman in good health.

This rearrangement joins TRBV3-1 to TRBJ2-7, with D hard to call. The CDR3 consists of 13 residues. V lost 1 base, J lost 5 bases, and 9 bases lay in between. From germline, CDR1 is LGHDT and CDR2 YNNKEL (reference sequence). The CDR3: CASSQAPPDEQYF. Here the CDR3 DNA reads TGTGCCAGCAGCCAAGCCCCCCCCGACGAGCAGTACTTC.

This clonotype was seen a handful of times. The junction shows a germline mismatch at one end, possibly a read error. The chain couples TRBV20-1 to TRBJ2-1; 10 bases line up with TRBD2. CDR3 length: 16 residues. Germline V gene sequence: CDR1 DFQATT, CDR2 SNEGSKA (reference sequence). CDR3 coding DNA: TGCTGTGCTAGATCCGGAGAGCGGGAGGGCCTAAATGAGCAGTTCTTC. This encodes CCARSGEREGLNEQFF.

This clonotype was recorded many times. This chain links TRBV21-1 with TRBJ2-3; the table calls TRBD1, which could not be checked here. TRBV21-1 is listed as a pseudogene. The CDR3 has 18 residues. Here the CDR3 DNA reads TGTGCCAGCAGCAAAGCAGTTGGGGACAGGAGGAGCACAGATACGCAGTATTTT. This sequence encodes CASSKAVGDRRSTDTQYF.

This clonotype was counted many times. The chain links TRBV5-1 to TRBJ1-4, with 8 bases aligning to TRBD1. The CDR3 sequence is 13 residues long. Per germline, CDR1 SGHRS and CDR2 YFSETQ. The trim removed 5 bases at V and 8 bases at J, leaving 5 bases unmatched. CDR3 amino acids: CASRTGEGEKLFF. Here the CDR3 DNA reads TGCGCCAGCAGGACAGGGGAGGGGGAAAAACTGTTTTTT.

The sample holds a few counts of this clonotype. The rearrangement links TRBV9 to TRBJ2-3; TRBD1 matches 7 bases. CDR1 and CDR2 (germline): SGDLS, YYNGEE. The V gene end was trimmed by 4 bases and the J gene end by 1 base; junction bases not matched to a gene: 12. The CDR3 spans 17 residues. CDR3 sequence (DNA): TGTGCCAGCAGCTCGAGTGGAGTGAGGGGGCGCACAGATACGCAGTATTTT. Its translation: CASSSSGVRGRTDTQYF. Combining the CDR3 with reference TRBV9 and TRBJ2-3 gives the whole variable domain DSGVTQTPKHLITATGQRVTLRCSPRSGDLSVYWYQQSLDQGLQFLIQYYNGEERAKGNILERFSAQQFPDLHSELNLSSLELGDSALYFCASSSSGVRGRTDTQYFGPGTRLTVL.

In its sample, this clonotype was seen a few times. V and J are TRBV28 and TRBJ2-1; D is unclear. The CDR3 spans 18 residues. The V end was cut by 7 bases, the J end by 0 bases, with 22 bases between. The germline CDR1 and CDR2 sequences are MDHEN and SYDVKM. The CDR3 coding sequence is TGTGCCAGCAACGCCTACTACCACCCAACGAGCTCCTACAATGAGCAGTTCTTC. Protein sequence: CASNAYYHPTSSYNEQFF.

The chain combines TRBV24-1 with TRBJ2-1; maybe TRBD1 (6 bases). The CDR3 runs to 14 residues. The germline V and J ends were trimmed by 5 bases and 3 bases, with 10 bases remaining between them. Germline CDR1 reads KGHDR; CDR2 reads SFDVKD. In nucleotides, the CDR3 is TGTGCCACCAGTGTCGGGGACAACTACAATGAGCAGTTCTTC. This sequence encodes CATSVGDNYNEQFF.

This clonotype was seen many times. The rearrangement joins TRBV7-3 to TRBJ1-6, with 7 nucleotides matching TRBD1. The germline V gene has CDR1 SGHTA and CDR2 FQGTGA. This CDR3 is 13 amino acids long. Trimming removed 5 bases from V and 15 bases from J; junction bases left unmatched: 10. The CDR3 DNA reads TGTGCCAGCAGCCTCACCCCGACAGGGATCCTCCACTTT. It translates to CASSLTPTGILHF. Together with reference TRBV7-3 and TRBJ1-6, the CDR3 gives the full variable domain: GAGVSQTPSNKVTEKGKYVELRCDPISGHTALYWYRQSLGQGPEFLIYFQGTGAADDSGLPNDRFFAVRPEGSVSTLKIQRTERGDSAVYLCASSLTPTGILHFGNGTRLTVT.

The chain recombines TRBV24-1 with TRBJ2-7; 8 nucleotides line up with TRBD1. Germline V gene lookup returns CDR1 KGHDR and CDR2 SFDVKD. The CDR3 extends over 13 amino acids. J gave up 5 bases and V 5 bases, and 4 bases lay outside the gene matches. For the CDR3, the DNA is TGTGCCACCAGTGTCTCAGGGGGCAACGAGCAGTACTTC. Translated, it gives CATSVSGGNEQYF.

This clonotype has a handful of counts. The chain combines TRBV20-1 with TRBJ1-5; 7 nucleotides agree with TRBD1. V trimming: 1 base; J trimming: 1 base; junction bases outside the gene matches: 7. Per the germline V gene, CDR1 is DFQATT and CDR2 is SNEGSKA (reference sequence). The CDR3 length is 16 residues. The CDR3 nucleotides are TGCAGTGCTAGAGGTGGACAGGAGAAGAGCAATCAGCCCCAGCATTTT. Residues: CSARGGQEKSNQPQHF.

This CDR3 is CASSLRAGQSSVNQPQHF. The CDR3 nucleotides read TGTGCCAGCAGTCTCCGGGCAGGACAGAGCTCTGTCAATCAGCCCCAGCATTTT. This rearrangement joins TRBV28 to TRBJ1-5; D might be TRBD1 (6 bases). V was pared by 5 bases and J by 3 bases, with 23 bases between. CDR3 size: 18 residues. Germline-derived CDR1 and CDR2 are MDHEN and SYDVKM.

This clonotype was detected ten times or more. The chain carries TRBV20-1 and TRBJ1-1, with D unclear. Per the germline V gene, CDR1 is DFQATT and CDR2 is SNEGSKA (reference sequence). The CDR3 extends over 11 amino acids. V lost 3 bases, J lost 5 bases, and 7 bases lay in between. The CDR3 DNA reads as TGCAGTGCTAGGTCCGGAACTGAAGCTTTCTTT. It specifies CSARSGTEAFF.

There are many counts of this clonotype. The chain recombines TRBV27 with TRBJ2-3; D is ambiguous. V gave up 3 bases and J gave up 0 bases, with 1 base separating them. The germline gives CDR1 MNHEY, CDR2 SMNVEV (reference sequence). There are 12 residues in the CDR3. The CDR3 loop reads CASSFSTDTQYF. As DNA, the CDR3 is TGTGCCAGCAGTTTCAGCACAGATACGCAGTATTTT.

In this sample, this clonotype turned up a few times. The chain uses TRBV15 and TRBJ1-3; D remains ambiguous. The CDR3 contains 13 residues. Per germline, CDR1 LNHNV and CDR2 YYDKDF (reference sequence). V lost 4 bases to trimming and J lost 3 bases, with 7 bases between them. The CDR3 region is CATSTTLGNTIYF. The CDR3 DNA follows: TGTGCCACCAGCACCACCCTTGGAAACACCATATATTTT.

Many counts were recorded for this clonotype. The genes are TRBV27 and TRBJ2-2; the D is unclear. The CDR3 covers 17 residues. Trimming removed 5 bases from V and 3 bases from J, with 19 bases in between. Germline values: CDR1 MNHEY, CDR2 SMNVEV (reference sequence). The CDR3 protein is CASSAPRQPFYTGELFF. CDR3 bases: TGTGCCAGCAGTGCCCCCCGGCAGCCCTTCTACACCGGGGAGCTGTTTTTT.